Presented here are 25 T cell receptor beta chains from one specimen sequenced in a study of blood T cell repertoires in COVID-19. Measured with immunoSEQ multiplex PCR; TCRdb has only the in-frame clones, and not every one. This sample yields some 320,000 clones, of which 89% are seen a single time; 2.9% belongs to the top ten. What was sequenced was PBMCs or T cells enriched from blood (not recorded which). The source of these receptors is a woman between 45 and 60 years old who had been exposed to COVID-19.

J is TRBJ2-5 and V is TRBV5-1; 11 bases fit TRBD2. The V gene end was trimmed by 3 bases and the J gene end by 0 bases; junction bases not matched to a gene: 4. The length of the CDR3 is 16 residues. Germline V CDR1 and CDR2: SGHRS, YFSETQ. The CDR3 is CASSSRLAGNQETQYF. The CDR3 DNA is TGCGCCAGCAGCTCACGACTAGCGGGGAACCAAGAGACCCAGTACTTC.

V and J are TRBV12-3 or TRBV12-4 and TRBJ2-2; maybe TRBD2 (5 bases). This CDR3 has 13 residues. Trimming removed 8 bases from V and 3 bases from J, with 10 bases in between. The CDR3 DNA reads TGTGCCAGCCGGGGTTTTGACACCGGGGAGCTGTTTTTT. Translated: CASRGFDTGELFF.

The chain uses TRBV28 and TRBJ1-2; 9 nucleotides match TRBD1. V was pared by 10 bases and J by 7 bases, with 10 bases of the junction left unmatched. Germline CDR1 and CDR2: MDHEN and SYDVKM. There are 13 residues in the CDR3. The CDR3 reads CATRDRAFSGYTF. DNA for the CDR3: TGTGCCACCAGGGACAGGGCGTTTAGTGGCTACACCTTC.

The gene calls are TRBV7-2 and TRBJ2-7, with unresolved D. The germline gives CDR1 SGHTA, CDR2 FQGNSA. The CDR3 consists of 15 residues. Trimming removed 0 bases at V and 5 bases at J, with 14 bases between. The CDR3 region is CASSLAFGSSHEQYF. DNA for the CDR3: TGTGCCAGCAGCTTAGCTTTCGGTTCTTCCCACGAGCAGTACTTC.

The rearrangement links TRBV2 to TRBJ1-2; D not resolved. The CDR3 contains 14 residues. Germline V lookup: CDR1 SNHLY, CDR2 FYNNEI. The ends were cut back, 2 bases at V and 2 bases at J, with 9 bases in the middle. The CDR3 here is CASSELEENYGYTF. The CDR3 DNA sequence: TGTGCCAGCAGTGAATTAGAGGAGAACTATGGCTACACCTTC.

This clone was recorded only once. The chain recombines TRBV5-1 with TRBJ2-6, with 8 nucleotides matching TRBD1. Per germline, CDR1 SGHRS and CDR2 YFSETQ. The CDR3 contains 14 residues. The junction had 1 base not matched to a gene; V was cut back by 7 bases and J by 1 base. DNA of the CDR3: TGCGCCAGCGGACAGGGATCTGGGGCCAACGTCCTGACTTTC. It translates to CASGQGSGANVLTF.

V is TRBV7-2 and J is TRBJ1-1; TRBD1 agrees at 9 bases. Unmatched junction bases numbered 7, after V lost 4 bases and J lost 4 bases. The CDR3 is 15 residues long. CDR1 SGHTA and CDR2 FQGNSA come from the germline V gene. The CDR3 bases are TGTGCCAGCAGCTACTACGGGACAGGGCGCACTGAAGCTTTCTTT. This encodes CASSYYGTGRTEAFF.

The J gene is TRBJ2-7, the V gene TRBV5-6, with 7 bases fitting TRBD1. The germline V gene has CDR1 SGHDT and CDR2 YYEEEE. Trimming cost V 3 bases and J 2 bases; bases outside gene matches: 5. The CDR3 is 14 residues long. Here the CDR3 DNA reads TGTGCCAGCAGCTGGGACAGAACAACCTACGAGCAGTACTTC. It is translated as CASSWDRTTYEQYF.

This chain connects TRBV6-5 to TRBJ2-7; 9 bases are a match to TRBD2. Germline V gene data show CDR1 as MNHEY and CDR2 as SVGAGI. Trimming at V came to 6 bases and at J to 4 bases, leaving 4 bases not matched to a gene. The CDR3 contains 13 residues. The CDR3 sequence: CASRLAGLYEQYF. DNA for the CDR3: TGTGCCAGCAGACTAGCGGGTTTATACGAGCAGTACTTC.

CDR3 nucleotides: TGCGCCAGCAGCAAGGGATCCGGGACAAGTACCTACGAGCAGTACTTC. Translation gives CASSKGSGTSTYEQYF. This chain uses TRBV4-1 with TRBJ2-7; D might be TRBD1 (6 bases). The germline V gene encodes CDR1 MGHRA and CDR2 YSYEKL. The CDR3 spans 16 residues. Trimming removed 5 bases from V and 2 bases from J, with 19 bases in between.

The chain couples TRBV2 to TRBJ1-5, with TRBD1 identical over 9 bases. The CDR3 runs 18 residues. V gave up 3 bases and J gave up 1 base; unmatched junction bases: 10. Per germline, CDR1 SNHLY and CDR2 FYNNEI. The CDR3 nucleotides are TGTGCCAGCAGTGATAAGGGGACAGGGTTTCCGAGCAATCAGCCCCAGCATTTT. This sequence encodes CASSDKGTGFPSNQPQHF.

The chain couples TRBV14 to TRBJ1-1; no clear D. This CDR3 has 13 residues. Germline V gene lookup returns CDR1 SGHDN and CDR2 FVKESK. Trimming removed 5 bases from V and 0 bases from J, with 7 bases in between. DNA for the CDR3: TGTGCCAGCAGCAATGTCGTGAACACTGAAGCTTTCTTT. Translated: CASSNVVNTEAFF. The entire variable domain, with the rest obtained from reference TRBV14 and TRBJ1-1, is as follows: EAGVTQFPSHSVIEKGQTVTLRCDPISGHDNLYWYRRVMGKEIKFLLHFVKESKQDESGMPNNRFLAERTGGTYSTLKVQPAELEDSGVYFCASSNVVNTEAFFGQGTRLTVV.

The chain carries TRBV15 and TRBJ2-5; 7 bases are shared with TRBD2. The V gene's germline CDR1 is LNHNV and CDR2 YYDKDF (reference sequence). The CDR3 totals 18 residues. The J segment lost 5 bases and the V segment lost 5 bases, leaving 20 bases of the junction unmatched. The CDR3 spells CATSPATVGGVRMETQYF. As DNA, the CDR3 is TGTGCCACCAGCCCAGCAACAGTGGGGGGGGTAAGGATGGAGACCCAGTACTTC. The full variable domain, in which reference TRBV15 and TRBJ2-5 provide the parts outside the CDR3, is DAMVIQNPRYQVTQFGKPVTLSCSQTLNHNVMYWYQQKSSQAPKLLFHYYDKDFNNEADTPDNFQSRRPNTSFCFLDIRSPGLGDTAMYLCATSPATVGGVRMETQYFGPGTRLLVL.

The chain employs TRBV2 and TRBJ1-6, with 12 positions matching TRBD1. Per germline, CDR1 SNHLY and CDR2 FYNNEI. The CDR3 contains 18 residues. The V and J ends lost 6 bases and 4 bases, in that order; junction bases with no gene match: 10. CDR3 nucleotide sequence: TGTGCCAGCAGGGACGGGACAGGGGGCGCGTTATATAATTCACCCCTCCACTTT. It specifies CASRDGTGGALYNSPLHF.

The chain joins TRBV4-1 to TRBJ2-3, with 11 bases fitting TRBD2. The CDR3 totals 16 residues. Per germline, CDR1 MGHRA and CDR2 YSYEKL. V gave up 2 bases and J gave up 6 bases; unmatched junction bases: 7. The CDR3 spells CASSQLLSGGADTQYF. The CDR3 coding sequence is TGCGCCAGCAGCCAATTACTTAGCGGGGGGGCCGATACGCAGTATTTT.

This rearrangement joins TRBV3-1 (or the pseudogene TRBV3-2) to TRBJ2-2; D not certain. The length of the CDR3 is 12 residues. Per germline, CDR1 LGHDT and CDR2 YNNKEL (reference sequence). The V and J ends lost 4 bases and 9 bases respectively, with 9 bases between them. The CDR3 nucleotides are TGTGCCAGCAGCCCCGGTTCCCGGGAGCTGTTTTTT. Its protein is CASSPGSRELFF.

The genes are TRBV27 and TRBJ2-1; 8 bases fit TRBD2. V was clipped by 7 bases and J by 4 bases; unmatched bases: 15. There are 17 residues in the CDR3. Germline loops: CDR1 MNHEY, CDR2 SMNVEV (reference sequence). The CDR3 DNA sequence: TGTGCCAGCACCCGGGGGGGTGGCAGGCATACTTACAATGAGCAGTTCTTC. Translating it yields CASTRGGGRHTYNEQFF.

The rearrangement joins TRBV5-6 to TRBJ2-1; 9 nucleotides line up with TRBD2. Germline values: CDR1 SGHDT, CDR2 YYEEEE. The CDR3 has 18 residues. The V segment lost 1 base and the J segment 1 base; nucleotides outside the gene matches: 9. The CDR3 reads CASSLRRGGRSSYNEQFF. CDR3 coding DNA: TGTGCCAGCAGCTTGAGGCGGGGGGGCCGAAGTTCCTACAATGAGCAGTTCTTC.

The DNA of the CDR3 is TGTGCCAGCAGCTGGACAGGGTCAAATGAGCAGTTCTTC. Translation gives CASSWTGSNEQFF. The J gene is TRBJ2-1, the V gene TRBV27; TRBD1 aligns across 8 bases. The germline CDR1 and CDR2 sequences are MNHEY and SMNVEV (reference sequence). The CDR3 runs 13 residues. After removal of 6 bases from V and 7 bases from J, the junction contained 5 bases not matched to a gene.

This chain links TRBV11-3 with TRBJ2-7, with D possibly TRBD2 on 7 matching bases. This CDR3 is 14 amino acids long. CDR1 is SGHNT and CDR2 is YENEEA in the germline V gene. V was pared by 5 bases and J by 6 bases, with 17 bases between. This CDR3 reads CASSGPGGLFEQYF. As DNA, the CDR3 is TGTGCCAGCAGCGGACCGGGGGGCCTATTCGAGCAGTACTTC.

The V gene is TRBV30, the J gene TRBJ2-7, with TRBD2 identical over 8 bases. The CDR3 loop spans 13 amino acids. V dropped 8 bases and J dropped 2; count of bases not matched to a gene: 8. Looked up from germline, CDR1 is GTSNPN and CDR2 is SVGIG (reference sequence). The CDR3 sequence is CAPRPGGAYEQYF. CDR3 nucleotide sequence: TGTGCCCCCAGGCCCGGGGGGGCCTACGAGCAGTACTTC. Using reference TRBV30 and TRBJ2-7 for the parts outside the CDR3, the full variable domain is SQTIHQWPATLVQPVGSPLSLECTVEGTSNPNLYWYRQAAGRGLQLLFYSVGIGQISSEVPQNLSASRPQDRQFILSSKKLLLSDSGFYLCAPRPGGAYEQYFGPGTRLTVT.

J is TRBJ2-7 and V is TRBV3-1 (or the pseudogene TRBV3-2); TRBD1 agrees at 8 bases. The germline CDR1 and CDR2 sequences are LGHDT and YNNKEL (reference sequence). V was pared by 4 bases and J by 1 base, with 6 bases of the junction left unmatched. The CDR3 covers 15 residues. DNA for the CDR3: TGTGCCAGCAGCCGAGACAGGGGCGGATCCTACGAGCAGTACTTC. It codes for CASSRDRGGSYEQYF.

This chain links TRBV7-9 with TRBJ1-6; no reliable D call. Germline V gene sequence: CDR1 SEHNR, CDR2 FQNEAQ (reference sequence). This CDR3 is built from 14 residues. V lost 1 base and J lost 5, with 6 bases in between. The CDR3 spells CASSLGRDNSPLHF. The CDR3 DNA reads as TGTGCCAGCAGCTTAGGCCGGGATAATTCACCCCTCCACTTT.

This sequence joins TRBV6-5 and TRBJ2-1; 11 positions match TRBD2. CDR3 length: 16 residues. With 2 bases clipped from V and 4 bases from J, the junction kept 4 bases outside the gene matches. Looked up from germline, CDR1 is MNHEY and CDR2 is SVGAGI. As DNA, the CDR3 is TGTGCCAGCAGTTACAGTCTAGCGGGGGGATACAATGAGCAGTTCTTC. It specifies CASSYSLAGGYNEQFF.

V gene TRBV5-1 combines with J gene TRBJ2-6; unclear D gene. The V end was cut by 5 bases, the J end by 0 bases, with 9 bases between. This CDR3 is built from 15 residues. Per the germline V gene, CDR1 is SGHRS and CDR2 is YFSETQ. The CDR3 region is CASSTATSGANVLTF. The CDR3 DNA sequence: TGCGCCAGCAGTACAGCCACCTCTGGGGCCAACGTCCTGACTTTC.